A single count supports the clone carrying this T cell receptor beta chain. J was trimmed by 6 bases and V by 2 bases; bases with no gene match: 4. Germline V CDR1 and CDR2: SGHDT, YYEEEE. This CDR3 spans 13 amino acids. Here immunoSEQ multiplex PCR was the method, and the copy in TCRdb shows in-frame clones only, minus some. The sample has 2 million or so clones, 85% to 95% seen once. This record comes from a study of shared clonotypes between healthy human individuals. Study as a whole: CD8 memory received one plate per donor, CD8 naive two, CD4 memory three and CD4 naive three.

The genes are TRBV5-6 and TRBJ1-1, with TRBD1 matching over 7 bases. Sample: naive CD4+ T cells sorted from blood. Subset meaning: CD45RA+ positively selected. The sequence came from a man between 18 and 35 years old in good health. The CDR3 spells CASSFDRDAEAFF. CDR3 coding DNA: TGTGCCAGCAGCTTCGACAGGGATGCTGAAGCTTTCTTT.